Below are 13 T cell receptor beta chains sequenced from a single sample in a study of monozygotic twins with inflammatory bowel disease. TCRdb re-called the 5' RACE reads and gives one entry per CDR3 protein, without DNA. Its clone listing holds about 440,000 distinct CDR3 sequences. The sequenced sample was blood. These TCRs come from a human donor with ulcerative colitis or Crohn's disease, or a healthy co-twin of an affected twin (not recorded which).

The genes are TRBV3-1 and TRBJ2-3; TCRdb picks TRBD2, but there is no DNA to check that call. Germline CDR1 and CDR2: LGHDT and YNNKEL (reference sequence). The CDR3 length is 13 residues. The CDR3 protein is CASSHGADRTQYF.

The V and J genes are TRBV5-1 and TRBJ2-2. CDR1 and CDR2 from the germline V gene are SGHRS and YFSETQ. The CDR3 length is 14 residues. Here the CDR3 reads CASSLAGEPGELFF.

The genes are TRBV20-1 and TRBJ2-7; TCRdb gives TRBD1 as the D gene, but with no DNA this cannot be confirmed. The germline gives CDR1 DFQATT, CDR2 SNEGSKA (reference sequence). The CDR3 has 14 residues. This CDR3 reads CSARDMDVFYEQYF.

V and J are TRBV14 and TRBJ2-1; the D call from TCRdb, TRBD1, cannot be confirmed without DNA. Germline values: CDR1 SGHDN, CDR2 FVKESK. The CDR3 length is 17 residues. CDR3 amino acids: CASSTRGRDRTYNEQFF.

The CDR3: CASRHPGQGNTGELFF. The gene calls are TRBV2 and TRBJ2-2; no DNA is available, so the TRBD1 call from TCRdb remains unchecked. The CDR3 length is 16 residues. The V gene's germline CDR1 is SNHLY and CDR2 FYNNEI.

V is TRBV7-2 and J is TRBJ1-1. CDR1 SGHTA and CDR2 FQGNSA come from the germline V gene. This CDR3 comprises 14 residues. The CDR3: CASSSVRTSPEAFF.

The chain employs TRBV12-3 or TRBV12-4 and TRBJ1-4; TCRdb reports TRBD1, a call that lacks DNA to check it against. The CDR3 contains 15 residues. The chain's CDR3 is CASSLGARTDEKLFF.

This chain uses TRBV5-1 with TRBJ2-3. Per germline, CDR1 SGHRS and CDR2 YFSETQ. This CDR3 is built from 14 residues. CDR3 amino acids: CASRMLADTDTQYF.

The V gene is TRBV6-2 or TRBV6-3, the J gene TRBJ2-1. The CDR3 has 12 amino acids. The germline CDR1 and CDR2 sequences are MNHEY and SVGEGT. The CDR3 loop is CASNEPSNEQFF.

The V and J genes are TRBV20-1 and TRBJ2-3. The length of the CDR3 is 14 residues. Germline CDR1 DFQATT, CDR2 SNEGSKA (reference sequence). CDR3 residues: CSARRGTSTDTQYF.

This rearrangement joins TRBV3-1 to TRBJ1-2; lacking DNA, the TRBD1 call made by TCRdb goes unchecked. Germline assignment: CDR1 LGHDT and CDR2 YNNKEL (reference sequence). CDR3 length: 15 residues. This CDR3 is CASSPRGQPGYGYTF.

The chain recombines TRBV20-1 with TRBJ2-1; TCRdb outputs TRBD2, but without DNA this stays unchecked. Germline CDR1 and CDR2: DFQATT and SNEGSKA (reference sequence). The CDR3 has 16 amino acids. The CDR3: CSAVQSGKLPYNEQFF.

V usage is TRBV5-1 and J usage is TRBJ2-5; TCRdb indicates TRBD2, and absent DNA this call remains unverified. The CDR3 length is 16 residues. Germline-derived CDR1 and CDR2 are SGHRS and YFSETQ. The CDR3 reads CASSLGGLAPQETQYF.